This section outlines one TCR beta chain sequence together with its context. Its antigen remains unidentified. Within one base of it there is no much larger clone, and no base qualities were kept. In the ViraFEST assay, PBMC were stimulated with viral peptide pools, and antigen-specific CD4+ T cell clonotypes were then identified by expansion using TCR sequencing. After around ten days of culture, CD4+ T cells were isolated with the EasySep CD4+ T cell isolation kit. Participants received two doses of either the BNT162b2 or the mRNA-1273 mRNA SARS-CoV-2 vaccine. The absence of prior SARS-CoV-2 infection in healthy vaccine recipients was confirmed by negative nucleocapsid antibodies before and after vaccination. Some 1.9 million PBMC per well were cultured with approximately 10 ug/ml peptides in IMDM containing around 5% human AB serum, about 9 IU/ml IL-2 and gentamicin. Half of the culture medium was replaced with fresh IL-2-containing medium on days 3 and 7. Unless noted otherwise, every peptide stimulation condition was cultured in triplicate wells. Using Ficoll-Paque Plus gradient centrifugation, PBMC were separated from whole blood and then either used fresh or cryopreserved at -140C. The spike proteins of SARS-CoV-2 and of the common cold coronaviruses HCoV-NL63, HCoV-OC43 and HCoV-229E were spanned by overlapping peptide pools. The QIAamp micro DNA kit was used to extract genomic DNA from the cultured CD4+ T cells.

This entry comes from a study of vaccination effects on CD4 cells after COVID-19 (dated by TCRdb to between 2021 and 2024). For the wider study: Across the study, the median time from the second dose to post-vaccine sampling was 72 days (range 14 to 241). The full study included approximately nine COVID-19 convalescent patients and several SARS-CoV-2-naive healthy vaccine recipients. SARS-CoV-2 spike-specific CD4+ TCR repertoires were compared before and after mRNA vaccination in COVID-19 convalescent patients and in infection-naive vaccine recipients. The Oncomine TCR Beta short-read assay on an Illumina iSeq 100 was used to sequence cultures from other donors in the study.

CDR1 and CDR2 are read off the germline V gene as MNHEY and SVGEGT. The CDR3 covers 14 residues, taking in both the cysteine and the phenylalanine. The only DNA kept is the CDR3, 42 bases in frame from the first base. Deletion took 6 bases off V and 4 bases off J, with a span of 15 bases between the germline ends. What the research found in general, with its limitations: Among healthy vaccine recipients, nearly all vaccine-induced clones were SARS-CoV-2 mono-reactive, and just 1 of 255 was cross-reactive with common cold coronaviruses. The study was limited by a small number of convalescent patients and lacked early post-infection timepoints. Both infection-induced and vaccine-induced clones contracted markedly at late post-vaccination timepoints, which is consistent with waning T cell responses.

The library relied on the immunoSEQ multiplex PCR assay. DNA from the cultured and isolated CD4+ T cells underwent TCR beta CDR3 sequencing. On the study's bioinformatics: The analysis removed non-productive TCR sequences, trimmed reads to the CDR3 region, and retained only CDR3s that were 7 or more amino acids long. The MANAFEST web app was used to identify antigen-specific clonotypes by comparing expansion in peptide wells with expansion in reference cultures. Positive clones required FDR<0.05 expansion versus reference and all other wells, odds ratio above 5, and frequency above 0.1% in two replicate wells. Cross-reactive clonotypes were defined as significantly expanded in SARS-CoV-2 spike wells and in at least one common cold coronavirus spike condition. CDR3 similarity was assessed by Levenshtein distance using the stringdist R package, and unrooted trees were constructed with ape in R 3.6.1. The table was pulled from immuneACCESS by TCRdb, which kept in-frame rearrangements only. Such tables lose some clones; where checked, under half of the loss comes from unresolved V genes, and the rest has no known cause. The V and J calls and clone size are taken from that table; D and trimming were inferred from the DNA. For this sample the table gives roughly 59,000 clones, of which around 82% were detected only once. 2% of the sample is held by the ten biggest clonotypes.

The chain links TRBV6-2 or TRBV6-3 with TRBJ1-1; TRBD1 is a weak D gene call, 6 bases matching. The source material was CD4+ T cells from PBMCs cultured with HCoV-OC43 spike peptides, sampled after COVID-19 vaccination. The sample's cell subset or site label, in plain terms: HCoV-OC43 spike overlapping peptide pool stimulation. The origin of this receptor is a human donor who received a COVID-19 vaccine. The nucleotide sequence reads TGTGCCAGCAGCTCCGGACAGTCCTTCACTGAAGCTTTCTTT. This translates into CASSSGQSFTEAFF.